The 4 T cell receptor beta chains in this list originate from one sample, sequenced in a study of shared clonotypes between healthy human individuals (dated by TCRdb to 2018 to 2021). The library was prepared using the immunoSEQ multiplex PCR assay. As stored in TCRdb, this immuneACCESS dataset retains in-frame rearrangements with V and J assigned. A fraction of the clones does not appear; measured against another copy, unresolved V genes explain less than half of the discrepancy, and the remainder lacks a known reason. This sample holds hundreds of thousands of clones; about three quarters were observed only once. The ten largest clonotypes hold 1.5% to 2% of the sample. What was sequenced was memory CD4+ T cells sorted from blood. Explained via the paper, the cell subset or site label denotes: CD45RA-negative fraction. Source of these receptors: a woman in her 30s in good health.

This clone was counted a few times. The chain employs TRBV7-9 and TRBJ2-1, with 10 bases that match TRBD2. The trim removed 1 base at V and 7 bases at J, leaving 10 bases unmatched. CDR1 and CDR2 (germline): SEHNR, FQNEAQ (reference sequence). The CDR3 loop spans 17 amino acids. CDR3 in DNA: TGTGCCAGCAGCTTAGAGGTCACGGCTAGCGGGGGAAATGAGCAGTTCTTC. Protein sequence: CASSLEVTASGGNEQFF.

The chain couples TRBV28 to TRBJ2-1, with 10 positions matching TRBD2. Germline CDR1 and CDR2: MDHEN and SYDVKM. The CDR3 spans 16 residues. The J segment lost 6 bases and the V segment lost 4 bases, leaving 9 bases of the junction unmatched. CDR3 protein: CASSWSSGRALNEQFF. In nucleotides, the CDR3 is TGTGCCAGCAGTTGGTCCAGCGGGAGGGCCCTCAATGAGCAGTTCTTC.

There are many counts of this clone. This chain uses TRBV4-2 with TRBJ2-7; D remains unclear. CDR3 length: 16 residues. V lost 4 bases to trimming and J lost 0 bases, with 16 bases between them. Germline CDR1 and CDR2: LGHNA and YNFKEQ. CDR3 coding DNA: TGTGCCAGCAGCCCGTCATCAGACGATAACTCCTACGAGCAGTACTTC. This translates into CASSPSSDDNSYEQYF.

The V and J genes are TRBV28 and TRBJ2-1; 7 nucleotides match TRBD2. The CDR3 sequence is 15 residues long. Losses at the gene ends were 5 bases for V and 3 bases for J; bases not matched to a gene: 7. Germline-derived CDR1 and CDR2 are MDHEN and SYDVKM. The CDR3, as DNA: TGTGCCAGCAGTCCCGCGGGAGAGGTCTACAATGAGCAGTTCTTC. Its translation is CASSPAGEVYNEQFF.